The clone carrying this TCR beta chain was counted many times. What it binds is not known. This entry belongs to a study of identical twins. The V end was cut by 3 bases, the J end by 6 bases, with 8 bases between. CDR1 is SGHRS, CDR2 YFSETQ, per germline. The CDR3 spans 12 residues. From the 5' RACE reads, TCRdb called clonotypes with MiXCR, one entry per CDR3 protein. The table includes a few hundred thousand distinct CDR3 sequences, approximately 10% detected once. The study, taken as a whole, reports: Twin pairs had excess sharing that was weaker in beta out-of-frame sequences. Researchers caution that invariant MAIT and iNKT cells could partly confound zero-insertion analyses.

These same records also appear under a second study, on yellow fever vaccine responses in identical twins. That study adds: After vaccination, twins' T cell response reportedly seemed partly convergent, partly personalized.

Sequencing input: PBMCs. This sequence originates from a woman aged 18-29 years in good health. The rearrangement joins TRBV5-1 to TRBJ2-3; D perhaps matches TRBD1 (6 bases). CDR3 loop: CASSYDRDTQYF. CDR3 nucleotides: TGCGCCAGCAGCTACGACAGGGATACGCAGTATTTT. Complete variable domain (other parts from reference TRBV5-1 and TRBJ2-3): KAGVTQTPRYLIKTRGQQVTLSCSPISGHRSVSWYQQTPGQGLQFLFEYFSETQRNKGNFPGRFSGRQFSNSRSEMNVSTLELGDSALYLCASSYDRDTQYFGPGTRLTVL.